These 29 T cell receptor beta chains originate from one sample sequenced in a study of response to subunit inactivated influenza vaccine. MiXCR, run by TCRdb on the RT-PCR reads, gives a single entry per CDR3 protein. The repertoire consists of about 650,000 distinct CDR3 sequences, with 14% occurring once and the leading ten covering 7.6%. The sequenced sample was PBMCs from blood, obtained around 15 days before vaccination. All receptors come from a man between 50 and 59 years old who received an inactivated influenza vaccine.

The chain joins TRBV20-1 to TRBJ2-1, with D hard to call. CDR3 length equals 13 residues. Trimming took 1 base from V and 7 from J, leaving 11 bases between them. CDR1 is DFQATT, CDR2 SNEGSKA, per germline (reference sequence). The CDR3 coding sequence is TGCAGTGCTAGAGCCCCCCCGGAGAATGAGCAGTTCTTC. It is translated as CSARAPPENEQFF.

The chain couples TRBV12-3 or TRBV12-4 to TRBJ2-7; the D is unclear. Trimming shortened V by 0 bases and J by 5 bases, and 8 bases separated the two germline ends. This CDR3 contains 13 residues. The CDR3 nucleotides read TGTGCCAGCAGTTTAGCCGCTTCGCACGAGCAGTACTTC. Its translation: CASSLAASHEQYF.

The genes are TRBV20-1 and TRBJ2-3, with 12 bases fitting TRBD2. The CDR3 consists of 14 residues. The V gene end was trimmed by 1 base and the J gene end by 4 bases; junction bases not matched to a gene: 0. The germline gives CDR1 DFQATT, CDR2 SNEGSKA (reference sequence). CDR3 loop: CSARGLAGADTQYF. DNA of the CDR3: TGCAGTGCTAGAGGACTAGCGGGAGCAGATACGCAGTATTTT.

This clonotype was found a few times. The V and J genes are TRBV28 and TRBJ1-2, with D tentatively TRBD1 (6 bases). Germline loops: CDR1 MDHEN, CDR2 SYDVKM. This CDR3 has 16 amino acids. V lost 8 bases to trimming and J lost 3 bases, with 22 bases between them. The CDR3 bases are TGTGCCAGCCGGGAGACTGGGACACTCGGCGACTATGGCTACACCTTC. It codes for CASRETGTLGDYGYTF.

CDR3 coding DNA: TGTGCCAGCAGCTTAGCAAACTACAATGAGCAGTTCTTC. It specifies CASSLANYNEQFF. This chain connects TRBV7-9 to TRBJ2-1; D unresolved. Germline V gene sequence: CDR1 SEHNR, CDR2 FQNEAQ (reference sequence). The V end was cut by 0 bases, the J end by 3 bases, with 3 bases between. CDR3 length equals 13 residues. The full variable domain, in which reference TRBV7-9 and TRBJ2-1 provide the parts outside the CDR3, is DTGVSQNPRHKITKRGQNVTFRCDPISEHNRLYWYRQTLGQGPEFLTYFQNEAQLEKSRLLSDRFSAERPKGSFSTLEIQRTEQGDSAMYLCASSLANYNEQFFGPGTRLTVL.

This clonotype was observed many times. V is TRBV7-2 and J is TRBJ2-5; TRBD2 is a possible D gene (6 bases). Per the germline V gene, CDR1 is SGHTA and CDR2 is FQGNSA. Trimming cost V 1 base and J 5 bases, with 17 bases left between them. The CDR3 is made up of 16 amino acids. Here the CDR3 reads CASSLGPGLGRETQYF. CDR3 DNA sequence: TGTGCCAGCAGCTTAGGCCCAGGTCTAGGGAGGGAGACCCAGTACTTC.

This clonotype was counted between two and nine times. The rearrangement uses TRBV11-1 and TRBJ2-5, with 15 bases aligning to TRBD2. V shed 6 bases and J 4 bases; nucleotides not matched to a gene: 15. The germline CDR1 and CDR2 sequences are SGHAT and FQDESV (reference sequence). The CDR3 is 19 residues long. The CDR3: CASRTSPGLAGGAGETQYF. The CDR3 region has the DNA TGTGCCAGCAGAACTTCACCGGGACTAGCGGGAGGAGCTGGAGAGACCCAGTACTTC.

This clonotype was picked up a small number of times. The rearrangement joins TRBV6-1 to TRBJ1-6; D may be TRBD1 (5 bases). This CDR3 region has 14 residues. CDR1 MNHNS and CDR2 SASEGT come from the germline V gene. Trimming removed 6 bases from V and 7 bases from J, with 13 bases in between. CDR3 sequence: CASRTPTANSPLHF. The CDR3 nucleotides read TGTGCCAGCAGAACTCCGACAGCCAATTCACCCCTCCACTTT.

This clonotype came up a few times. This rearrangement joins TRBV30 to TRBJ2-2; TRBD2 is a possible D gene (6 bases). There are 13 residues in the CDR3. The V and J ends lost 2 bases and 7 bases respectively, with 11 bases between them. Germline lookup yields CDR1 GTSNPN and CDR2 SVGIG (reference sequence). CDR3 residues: CAWSPGSGGELFF. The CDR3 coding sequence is TGTGCCTGGAGTCCCGGTAGCGGCGGGGAGCTGTTTTTT.

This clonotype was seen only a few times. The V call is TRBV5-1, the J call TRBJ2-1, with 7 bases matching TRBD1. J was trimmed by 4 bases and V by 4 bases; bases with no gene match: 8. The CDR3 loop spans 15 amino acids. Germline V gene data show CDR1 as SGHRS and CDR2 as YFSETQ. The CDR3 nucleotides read TGCGCCAGCAGCCCTTCGGACAGGTCTTACAATGAGCAGTTCTTC. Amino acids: CASSPSDRSYNEQFF. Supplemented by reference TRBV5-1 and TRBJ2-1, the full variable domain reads KAGVTQTPRYLIKTRGQQVTLSCSPISGHRSVSWYQQTPGQGLQFLFEYFSETQRNKGNFPGRFSGRQFSNSRSEMNVSTLELGDSALYLCASSPSDRSYNEQFFGPGTRLTVL.

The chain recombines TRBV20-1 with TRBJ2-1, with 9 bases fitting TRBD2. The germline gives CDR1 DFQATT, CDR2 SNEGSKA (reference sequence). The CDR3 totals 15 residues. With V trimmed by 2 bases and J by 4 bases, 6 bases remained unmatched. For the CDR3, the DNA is TGCAGTGCTAGACCTCCACTAGCGGGTTACAATGAGCAGTTCTTC. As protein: CSARPPLAGYNEQFF.

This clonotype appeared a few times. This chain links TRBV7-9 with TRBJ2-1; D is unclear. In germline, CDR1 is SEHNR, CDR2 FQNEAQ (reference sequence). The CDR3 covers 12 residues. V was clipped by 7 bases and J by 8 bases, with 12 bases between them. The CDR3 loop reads CASTSPGHEQFF. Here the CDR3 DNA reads TGTGCCAGCACCTCGCCCGGCCATGAGCAGTTCTTC.

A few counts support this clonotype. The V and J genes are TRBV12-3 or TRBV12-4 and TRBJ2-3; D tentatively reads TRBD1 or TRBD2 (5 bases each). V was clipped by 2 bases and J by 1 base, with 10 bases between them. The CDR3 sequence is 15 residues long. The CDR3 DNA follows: TGTGCCAGCAGTTTATTTTTGGGGGGCACAGATACGCAGTATTTT. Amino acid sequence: CASSLFLGGTDTQYF.

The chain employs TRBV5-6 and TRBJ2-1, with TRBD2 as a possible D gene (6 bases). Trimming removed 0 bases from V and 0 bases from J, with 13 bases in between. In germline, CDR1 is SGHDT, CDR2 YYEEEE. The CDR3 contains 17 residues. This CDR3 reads CASSLVVSGNSYNEQFF. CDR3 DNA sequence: TGTGCCAGCAGCTTGGTGGTTAGCGGTAACTCCTACAATGAGCAGTTCTTC.

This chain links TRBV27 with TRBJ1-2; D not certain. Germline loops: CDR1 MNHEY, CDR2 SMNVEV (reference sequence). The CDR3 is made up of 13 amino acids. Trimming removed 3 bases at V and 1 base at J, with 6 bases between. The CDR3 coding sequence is TGTGCCAGCAGTTTCCAAAATAACTATGGCTACACCTTC. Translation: CASSFQNNYGYTF.

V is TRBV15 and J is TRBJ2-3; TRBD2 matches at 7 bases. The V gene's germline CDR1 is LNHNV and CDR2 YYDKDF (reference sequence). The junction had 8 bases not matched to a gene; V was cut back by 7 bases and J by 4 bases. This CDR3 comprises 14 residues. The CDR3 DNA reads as TGTGCCACCATGAGCGGGATGGGCGCAGATACGCAGTATTTT. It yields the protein CATMSGMGADTQYF.

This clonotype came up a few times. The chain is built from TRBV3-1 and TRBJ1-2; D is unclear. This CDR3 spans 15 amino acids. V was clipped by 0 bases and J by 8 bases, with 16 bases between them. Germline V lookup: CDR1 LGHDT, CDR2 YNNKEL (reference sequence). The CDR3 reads CASSQDRNIPRGYTF. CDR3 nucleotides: TGTGCCAGCAGCCAAGACAGGAACATCCCGAGAGGCTACACCTTC.

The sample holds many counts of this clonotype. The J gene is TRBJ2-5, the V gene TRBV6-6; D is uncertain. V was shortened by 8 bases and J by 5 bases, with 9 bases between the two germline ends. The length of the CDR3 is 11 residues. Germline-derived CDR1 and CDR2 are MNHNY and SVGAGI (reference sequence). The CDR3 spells CASRKGETQYF. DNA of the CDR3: TGTGCCAGCCGTAAAGGGGAGACCCAGTACTTC.

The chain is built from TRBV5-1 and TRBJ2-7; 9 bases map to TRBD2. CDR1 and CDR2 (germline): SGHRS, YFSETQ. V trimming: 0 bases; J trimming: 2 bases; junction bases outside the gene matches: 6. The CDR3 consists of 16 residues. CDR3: CASSLAAAGGPYEQYF. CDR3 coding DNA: TGCGCCAGCAGCTTGGCTGCGGCGGGGGGGCCCTACGAGCAGTACTTC.

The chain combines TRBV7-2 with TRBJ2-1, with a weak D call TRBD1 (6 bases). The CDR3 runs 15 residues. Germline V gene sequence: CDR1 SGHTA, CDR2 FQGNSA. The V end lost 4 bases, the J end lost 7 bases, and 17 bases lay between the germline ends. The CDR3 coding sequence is TGTGCCAGCAGCTGGATGACAGGTCGGGAAAATGAGCAGTTCTTC. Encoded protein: CASSWMTGRENEQFF.

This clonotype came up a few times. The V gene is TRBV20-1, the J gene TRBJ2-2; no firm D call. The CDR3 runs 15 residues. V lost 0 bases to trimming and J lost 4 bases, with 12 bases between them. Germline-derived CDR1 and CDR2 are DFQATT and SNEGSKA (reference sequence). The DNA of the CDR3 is TGCAGTGCTAGAGATCAAGGGATGCGCACCGGGGAGCTGTTTTTT. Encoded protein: CSARDQGMRTGELFF.

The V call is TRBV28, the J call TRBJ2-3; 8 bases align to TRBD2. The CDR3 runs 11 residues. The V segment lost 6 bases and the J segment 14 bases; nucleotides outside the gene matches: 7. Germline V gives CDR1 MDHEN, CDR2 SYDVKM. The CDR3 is CASSRSSGPYF. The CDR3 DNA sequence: TGTGCCAGCAGCCGTTCTAGCGGGCCGTATTTT.

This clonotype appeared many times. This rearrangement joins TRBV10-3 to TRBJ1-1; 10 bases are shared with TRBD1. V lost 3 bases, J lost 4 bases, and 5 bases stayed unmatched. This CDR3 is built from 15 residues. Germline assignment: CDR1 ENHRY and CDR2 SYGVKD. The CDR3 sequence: CAISDPRTGGTEAFF. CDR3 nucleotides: TGTGCCATCAGTGATCCCAGGACAGGGGGCACTGAAGCTTTCTTT.

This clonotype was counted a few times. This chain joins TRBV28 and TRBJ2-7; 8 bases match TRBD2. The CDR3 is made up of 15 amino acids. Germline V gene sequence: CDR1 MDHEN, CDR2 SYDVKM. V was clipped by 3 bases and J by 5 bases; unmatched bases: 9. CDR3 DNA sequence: TGTGCCAGCAGTTTCTGGGAGCGGGAGACCCACGAGCAGTACTTC. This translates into CASSFWERETHEQYF.

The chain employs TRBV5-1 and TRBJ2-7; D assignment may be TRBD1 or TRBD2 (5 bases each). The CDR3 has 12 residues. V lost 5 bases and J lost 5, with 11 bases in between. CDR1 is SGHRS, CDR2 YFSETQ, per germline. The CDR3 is CASRDGTDEQYF. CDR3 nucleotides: TGCGCCAGCAGGGATGGGACGGACGAGCAGTACTTC.

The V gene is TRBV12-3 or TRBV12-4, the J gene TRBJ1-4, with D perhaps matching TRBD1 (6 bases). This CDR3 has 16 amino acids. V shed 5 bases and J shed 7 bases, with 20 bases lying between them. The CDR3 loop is CASSGTHRASGEKLFF. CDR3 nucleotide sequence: TGTGCCAGCAGTGGGACTCACAGGGCTTCGGGTGAAAAACTGTTTTTT.

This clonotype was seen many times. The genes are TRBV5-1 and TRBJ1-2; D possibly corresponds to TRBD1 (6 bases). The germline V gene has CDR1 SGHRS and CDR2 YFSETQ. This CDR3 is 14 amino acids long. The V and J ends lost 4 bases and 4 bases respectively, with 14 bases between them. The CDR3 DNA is TGCGCCAGCAGCCCGGGCCGAGGGGGCTATGGCTACACCTTC. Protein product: CASSPGRGGYGYTF.

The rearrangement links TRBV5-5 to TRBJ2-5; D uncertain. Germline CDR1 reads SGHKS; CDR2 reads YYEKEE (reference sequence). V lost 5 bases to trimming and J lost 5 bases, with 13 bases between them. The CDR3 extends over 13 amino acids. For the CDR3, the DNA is TGTGCCAGCAGTCGTACACCCGGGGAGACCCAGTACTTC. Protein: CASSRTPGETQYF.

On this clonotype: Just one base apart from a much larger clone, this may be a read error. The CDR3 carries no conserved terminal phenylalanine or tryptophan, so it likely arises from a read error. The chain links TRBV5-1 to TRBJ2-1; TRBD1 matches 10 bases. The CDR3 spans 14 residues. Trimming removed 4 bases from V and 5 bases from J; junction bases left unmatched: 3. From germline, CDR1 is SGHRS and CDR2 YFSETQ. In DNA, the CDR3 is TGCGCCAGCAGCCGGACAGGGGGGAACAATGAGCAGTTCCTC. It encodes CASSRTGGNNEQFL.